Each of the 13 T cell receptor beta chains below was sequenced from the same sample in a study of CD8+ T cells in alopecia areata. RNA was extracted and reverse transcribed into cDNA as the sequencing template. The table came from immunoSEQ multiplex PCR; TCRdb's copy has only in-frame clones and leaves some out. The table includes hundreds of thousands of clones, 57% detected once. The sequencing here drew on CD4+ T cells sorted from blood, taken at week 0. These receptors were obtained from a human donor with alopecia areata.

This chain connects TRBV9 to TRBJ1-6, with D hard to call. CDR3 length: 17 residues. Per the germline V gene, CDR1 is SGDLS and CDR2 is YYNGEE. The germline V and J ends were trimmed by 4 bases and 8 bases, with 22 bases remaining between them. The CDR3 loop is CASSLSLPGDAYSPLHF. The CDR3 DNA reads TGTGCCAGCAGCCTCTCCCTCCCGGGAGACGCCTATTCACCCCTCCACTTT.

The chain combines TRBV5-4 with TRBJ2-7, with TRBD2 matching over 9 bases. The CDR3 spans 14 residues. Germline V gene sequence: CDR1 SGHNT, CDR2 YYREEE (reference sequence). The V gene end was trimmed by 0 bases and the J gene end by 9 bases; junction bases not matched to a gene: 7. The CDR3 nucleotides are TGTGCCAGCAGCTTGGAAGGTAGCGGGAGAGGGCAGTACTTC. This sequence encodes CASSLEGSGRGQYF.

This clone has more than one count but fewer than ten. The chain recombines TRBV9 with TRBJ2-3, with a weak D call TRBD2 (5 bases). Per germline, CDR1 SGDLS and CDR2 YYNGEE. The CDR3 has 14 residues. V gave up 6 bases and J gave up 2 bases, with 13 bases separating them. The CDR3 sequence: CASTTSGFTDTQYF. The CDR3 DNA is TGTGCCAGCACCACTTCGGGATTCACAGATACGCAGTATTTT.

The chain is built from TRBV7-2 and TRBJ2-7; D possibly corresponds to TRBD2 (5 bases). Germline assignment: CDR1 SGHTA and CDR2 FQGNSA. The V end was cut by 3 bases, the J end by 4 bases, with 13 bases between. The CDR3 is 14 amino acids. The CDR3 loop is CASSLALGNYEQYF. The CDR3 DNA sequence: TGTGCCAGCAGCTTGGCCCTCGGGAATTACGAGCAGTACTTC.

This chain links TRBV9 with TRBJ1-1; D is ambiguous. This CDR3 is 12 amino acids long. Germline V CDR1 and CDR2: SGDLS, YYNGEE. Trimming shortened V by 3 bases and J by 1 base, and 4 bases separated the two germline ends. The CDR3 bases are TGTGCCAGCAGCGCCTCGAACACTGAAGCTTTCTTT. It is translated as CASSASNTEAFF. The variable domain in full, completed from reference TRBV9 and TRBJ1-1, reads DSGVTQTPKHLITATGQRVTLRCSPRSGDLSVYWYQQSLDQGLQFLIQYYNGEERAKGNILERFSAQQFPDLHSELNLSSLELGDSALYFCASSASNTEAFFGQGTRLTVV.

Only a few counts were recorded for this clone. V gene TRBV29-1 combines with J gene TRBJ2-3, with 14 bases aligning to TRBD2. CDR3 length: 18 amino acids. V trimming: 6 bases; J trimming: 4 bases; junction bases outside the gene matches: 15. CDR1 SQVTM and CDR2 ANQGSEA come from the germline V gene. For the CDR3, the DNA is TGCAGCGTCACCACCCCGACTAGCGGGAGGGCCATAGCAGATACGCAGTATTTT. This encodes CSVTTPTSGRAIADTQYF.

The rearrangement joins TRBV27 to TRBJ2-1, with TRBD1 identical over 10 bases. The CDR3 spans 15 residues. After removal of 4 bases from V and 8 bases from J, the junction contained 8 bases not matched to a gene. Germline lookup yields CDR1 MNHEY and CDR2 SMNVEV (reference sequence). CDR3 DNA: TGTGCCAGCAGTTCCCGGGACAGGGGTATCCATGAGCAGTTCTTC. This encodes CASSSRDRGIHEQFF.

The chain employs TRBV5-6 and TRBJ2-1; 7 nucleotides match TRBD2. Germline CDR1 reads SGHDT; CDR2 reads YYEEEE. This CDR3 has 18 residues. The V segment lost 2 bases and the J segment 4 bases; nucleotides outside the gene matches: 15. The CDR3 loop is CASSFLTSNSVGYNEQFF. The DNA for the CDR3 is TGTGCCAGCAGCTTCCTGACTAGCAATTCCGTTGGATACAATGAGCAGTTCTTC.

This chain uses TRBV27 with TRBJ2-4; 12 bases map to TRBD2. V was pared by 3 bases and J by 0 bases, with 3 bases of the junction left unmatched. CDR1 and CDR2 from the germline V gene are MNHEY and SMNVEV (reference sequence). The CDR3 runs to 17 residues. The CDR3 is CASSFTSGGIAKNIQYF. The CDR3 region has the DNA TGTGCCAGCAGTTTTACTAGCGGGGGGATAGCCAAAAACATTCAGTACTTC.

This chain joins TRBV2 and TRBJ1-2, with no clear D. Trimming removed 8 bases from V and 5 bases from J, with 15 bases in between. The CDR3 is 13 residues long. Germline V gene sequence: CDR1 SNHLY, CDR2 FYNNEI. CDR3 amino acids: CASAKGSSYGYTF. The CDR3 DNA sequence: TGTGCCAGCGCCAAGGGAAGTTCGTATGGCTACACCTTC.

The V gene is TRBV6-1, the J gene TRBJ1-4; D remains unclear. The ends were cut back, 5 bases at V and 6 bases at J, with 10 bases in the middle. This CDR3 has 13 residues. Per the germline V gene, CDR1 is MNHNS and CDR2 is SASEGT. The CDR3 sequence is CASSPMMDEKLFF. CDR3 DNA sequence: TGTGCCAGCAGTCCGATGATGGATGAAAAACTGTTTTTT.

This chain links TRBV11-2 with TRBJ2-5, with TRBD2 as a possible D gene (6 bases). Germline CDR1 and CDR2: SGHAT and FQNNGV. CDR3 length equals 14 residues. The germline V and J ends were trimmed by 5 bases and 4 bases, with 14 bases remaining between them. CDR3 amino acids: CASSISPGVETQYF. In DNA form, the CDR3 reads TGTGCCAGCAGCATATCGCCGGGAGTAGAGACCCAGTACTTC.

The rearrangement uses TRBV7-2 and TRBJ2-5; perhaps D is TRBD1 or TRBD2 (6 bases each). The CDR3 covers 17 residues. The ends were cut back, 1 base at V and 3 bases at J, with 18 bases in the middle. Looked up from germline, CDR1 is SGHTA and CDR2 is FQGNSA. The CDR3 reads CASSLGGTPRGKETQYF. The CDR3 region has the DNA TGTGCCAGCAGCTTAGGCGGGACACCGAGGGGCAAAGAGACCCAGTACTTC.